This T cell receptor (beta chain) is drawn from a study of blood T cell repertoires in COVID-19. Across the study: Samples representing acute and convalescent COVID-19 were sourced from the United States, Italy and Spain. PBMCs, B-cell-depleted T cells, or T cells provided the cDNA or gDNA that made up the material.

Per the study methods: Reference gene primer amplification gave nucleated cell count estimates. Some clones are missing from TCRdb's copy, which holds only in-frame ones; the method was immunoSEQ multiplex PCR. V and J calls and clone size are those listed in that table; D and trimming were worked out from the DNA. The data show 220,000 or so clones, around 84% seen once. Per the germline V gene, CDR1 is SGHTS and CDR2 is YDEGEE. V shed 4 bases, J shed 5 bases, and the junction held 10 bases outside the gene matches. The CDR3 has 16 amino acids. This chain links TRBV5-8 with TRBJ2-5; 11 bases align to TRBD2. The clonotype was recovered from a man between 25 and 39 years old with active or convalescent COVID-19. Specimen: peripheral blood. The CDR3 bases are TGTGCCAGCAGCCCCCTACTAGCGGGGGAGGGGGAGACCCAGTACTTC. This gives the protein CASSPLLAGEGETQYF.